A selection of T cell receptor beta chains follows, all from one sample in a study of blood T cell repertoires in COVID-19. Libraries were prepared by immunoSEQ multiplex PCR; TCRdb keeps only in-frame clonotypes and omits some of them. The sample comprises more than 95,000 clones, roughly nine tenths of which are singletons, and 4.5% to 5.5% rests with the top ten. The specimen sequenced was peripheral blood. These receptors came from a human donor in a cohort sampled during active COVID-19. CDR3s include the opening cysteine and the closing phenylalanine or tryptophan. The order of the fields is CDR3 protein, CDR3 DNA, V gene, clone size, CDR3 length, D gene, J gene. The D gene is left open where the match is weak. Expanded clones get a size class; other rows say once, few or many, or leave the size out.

CASARRGWTDTQYF | TGTGCCAGCGCCCGCCGGGGATGGACAGATACGCAGTATTTT | TRBV25-1 | . | 14 | . | TRBJ2-3
CASSPRGAGEQFF | TGTGCCAGCAGCCCCCGGGGGGCGGGAGAGCAGTTCTTC | TRBV5-4 | . | 13 | . | TRBJ2-1
CASSPNLAGAGTLTNNEQFF | TGCGCCAGCAGTCCGAATTTAGCGGGAGCAGGTACGTTGACGAACAATGAGCAGTTCTTC | TRBV5-1 | . | 20 | TRBD2 | TRBJ2-1
CAARSAYEQYF | TGTGCCGCGAGATCGGCCTACGAGCAGTACTTC | TRBV28 | . | 11 | . | TRBJ2-7
CASSIRDRGYQPQHF | TGTGCCAGTAGTATTCGGGACAGGGGTTATCAGCCCCAGCATTTT | TRBV19 | . | 15 | TRBD1 | TRBJ1-5
CASSLESISGNTIYF | TGTGCCAGCAGCTTAGAGTCTATCTCTGGAAACACCATATATTTT | TRBV11-2 | . | 15 | . | TRBJ1-3
CASSFRLAQANTGELFF | TGTGCCAGCAGCTTCCGACTAGCCCAAGCGAACACCGGGGAGCTGTTTTTT | TRBV7-9 | . | 17 | TRBD2 | TRBJ2-2
CASNCSAGRYEQYF | TGTGCCAGCAATTGTTCAGCGGGCCGCTACGAGCAGTACTTC | TRBV9 | many | 14 | . | TRBJ2-7
CASSFEHNYGYTF | TGTGCCAGCAGTTTTGAGCACAACTATGGCTACACCTTC | TRBV12-3/TRBV12-4 | . | 13 | . | TRBJ1-2
CASRPGTKNTEAFF | TGTGCCAGTAGACCCGGGACAAAAAACACTGAAGCTTTCTTT | TRBV19 | . | 14 | . | TRBJ1-1
CASSEGQALLNYGYTF | TGTGCCAGCAGTGAAGGACAGGCCTTACTCAACTATGGCTACACCTTC | TRBV2 | . | 16 | . | TRBJ1-2
CASSQQGNTGELFF | TGTGCCAGCAGCCAACAGGGGAACACCGGGGAGCTGTTTTTT | TRBV5-5 | . | 14 | . | TRBJ2-2
CASSLEQGNSPLHF | TGCGCCAGCAGCTTGGAACAGGGTAATTCACCCCTCCACTTT | TRBV5-1 | . | 14 | . | TRBJ1-6
CASSRGLAVANTGELFF | TGTGCCAGCAGCCGCGGACTAGCGGTAGCGAACACCGGGGAGCTGTTTTTT | TRBV5-6 | . | 17 | TRBD2 | TRBJ2-2
CATSDSAVTGDNSPLHF | TGTGCCACCAGTGATTCGGCGGTTACAGGGGATAATTCACCCCTCCACTTT | TRBV24-1 | . | 17 | TRBD1 | TRBJ1-6
CASSFGLAGGLNF | TGTGCCAGCAGCTTTGGCCTAGCGGGGGGGCTGAACTTC | TRBV11-2 | . | 13 | TRBD2 | TRBJ2-4
CATRTLTGIGGGEKLFF | TGCGCCACCAGGACATTGACAGGGATCGGAGGGGGTGAAAAACTGTTTTTT | TRBV10-2 | once | 17 | TRBD1 | TRBJ1-4
CASSGGAGGELFF | TGTGCCAGCAGCGGGGGGGCCGGCGGGGAGCTGTTTTTT | TRBV12-3/TRBV12-4 | . | 13 | TRBD2 | TRBJ2-2
CASSLSIQNTEAFF | TGTGCCAGCAGTTTATCTATTCAGAACACTGAAGCTTTCTTT | TRBV28 | . | 14 | . | TRBJ1-1
CAYARDSGYEQYF | TGTGCCTACGCCCGGGACTCTGGATACGAGCAGTACTTC | TRBV30 | few | 13 | . | TRBJ2-7
CASSLTGGGNSPLHF | TGTGCCAGCAGCTTAACAGGGGGCGGTAATTCACCCCTCCACTTT | TRBV7-3 | . | 15 | TRBD1 | TRBJ1-6
CASTSGGAPYEQYF | TGTGCCAGCACCTCCGGGGGGGCCCCCTACGAGCAGTACTTC | TRBV28 | once | 14 | TRBD2 | TRBJ2-7
CSDAGGPRNEQFF | TGCAGCGATGCGGGGGGGCCACGAAATGAGCAGTTCTTC | TRBV29-1 | once | 13 | TRBD2 | TRBJ2-1
CASSASGLAGGLYSYEQYF | TGTGCCAGCAGCGCATCGGGACTAGCGGGAGGCCTTTACTCCTACGAGCAGTACTTC | TRBV7-9 | once | 19 | TRBD2 | TRBJ2-7
CASSRVGSYNEQFF | TGTGCCAGTAGCCGGGTGGGCTCCTACAATGAGCAGTTCTTC | TRBV19 | once | 14 | . | TRBJ2-1
CASQPGEGYGYTF | TGTGCCTCCCAACCGGGGGAAGGTTATGGCTACACCTTC | TRBV6-5 | . | 13 | . | TRBJ1-2
CAISVSGAGYGYTF | TGTGCCATCAGTGTAAGTGGCGCGGGGTATGGCTACACCTTC | TRBV10-3 | . | 14 | . | TRBJ1-2
CASTTGGVTNEKLFF | TGTGCCAGCACGACAGGGGGCGTGACTAATGAAAAACTGTTTTTT | TRBV3-1/TRBV3-2 | . | 15 | TRBD1 | TRBJ1-4
CASSDRTGRNRGDEKLFF | TGTGCCAGCAGCGATCGGACAGGGCGCAACAGGGGGGATGAAAAACTGTTTTTT | TRBV6-2/TRBV6-3 | . | 18 | TRBD1 | TRBJ1-4
CASSLESTSGRRYEQYF | TGTGCCAGCAGCTTAGAATCGACTAGCGGGAGACGCTACGAGCAGTACTTC | TRBV7-8 | once | 17 | TRBD2 | TRBJ2-7
CASSLDPFSGGMGTQYF | TGTGCCAGCAGCTTAGATCCTTTTAGCGGGGGGATGGGGACCCAGTACTTC | TRBV11-3 | . | 17 | TRBD2 | TRBJ2-5
CASSEALRENTEAFF | TGTGCCAGCAGTGAAGCGCTTCGGGAGAACACTGAAGCTTTCTTT | TRBV2 | . | 15 | . | TRBJ1-1
CASSLTLSNEKLFF | TGTGCCAGCAGCTTGACACTTTCTAATGAAAAACTGTTTTTT | TRBV2 | . | 14 | . | TRBJ1-4
CASSLDGRPGNEQFF | TGTGCCAGCAGCTTAGACGGGAGGCCGGGGAATGAGCAGTTCTTC | TRBV7-9 | . | 15 | TRBD2 | TRBJ2-1